Sequencing of this T cell receptor beta chain was carried out in a study of shared clonotypes between healthy human individuals. Repertoires were generated with immunoSEQ multiplex PCR, while TCRdb's copy carries only in-frame clones and drops some. The sample yields 950,000 to 1,100,000 clones, about 75% seen once. This sequence originates from a man aged 18 to 35 in good health. The specimen sequenced was memory CD4+ T cells sorted from blood. Subset: CD45RA-negative fraction.

The CDR3 region has the DNA TGTGCCAGCAGCTTGGCCTTGTCTAGCGGGGGGTCCACGGATACGCAGTATTTT. This sequence encodes CASSLALSSGGSTDTQYF. The J gene is TRBJ2-3, the V gene TRBV5-8, with TRBD2 matching over 11 bases. Per germline, CDR1 SGHTS and CDR2 YDEGEE. This CDR3 is built from 18 residues. V shed 0 bases, J shed 6 bases, and the junction held 12 bases outside the gene matches.